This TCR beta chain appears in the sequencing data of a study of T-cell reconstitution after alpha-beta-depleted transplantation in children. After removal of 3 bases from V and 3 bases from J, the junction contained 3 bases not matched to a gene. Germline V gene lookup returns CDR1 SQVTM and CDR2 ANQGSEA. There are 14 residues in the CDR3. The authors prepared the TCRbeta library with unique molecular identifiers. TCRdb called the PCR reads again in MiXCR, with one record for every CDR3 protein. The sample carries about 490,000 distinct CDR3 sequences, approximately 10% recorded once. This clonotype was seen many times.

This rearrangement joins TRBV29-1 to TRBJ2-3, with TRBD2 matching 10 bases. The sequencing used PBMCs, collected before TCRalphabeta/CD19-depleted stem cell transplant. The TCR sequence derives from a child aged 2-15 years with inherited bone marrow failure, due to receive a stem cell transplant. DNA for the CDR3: TGCAGCGTTGACCTAGCGGGAGAGACAGATACGCAGTATTTT. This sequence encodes CSVDLAGETDTQYF.